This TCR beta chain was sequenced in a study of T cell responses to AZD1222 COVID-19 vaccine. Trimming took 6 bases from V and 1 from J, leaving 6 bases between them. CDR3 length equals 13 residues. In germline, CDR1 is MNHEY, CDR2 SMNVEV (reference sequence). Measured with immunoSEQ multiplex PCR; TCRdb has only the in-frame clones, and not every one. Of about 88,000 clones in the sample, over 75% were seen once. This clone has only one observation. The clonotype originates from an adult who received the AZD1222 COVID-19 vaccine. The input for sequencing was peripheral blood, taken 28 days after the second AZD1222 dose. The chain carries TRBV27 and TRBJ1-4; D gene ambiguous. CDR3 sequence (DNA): TGTGCCAGCAGGTCTGGAACTAATGAAAAACTGTTTTTT. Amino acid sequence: CASRSGTNEKLFF.